The entry that follows covers one TCR beta chain sequence. Its antigen is not known. This sample is part of a study of monozygotic twins with inflammatory bowel disease. Points from the study as a whole: Whereas healthy co-twins had higher TCRbeta diversity (inverse Simpson), IBD patients had lower diversity.

TCRdb re-called the 5' RACE reads and shows each CDR3 protein once, DNA omitted. This table holds 310,000 or so distinct CDR3 sequences. Germline V lookup: CDR1 SGHVS, CDR2 FNYEAQ. The length of the CDR3 is 14 residues. The sequencing sample was made of blood. This receptor was obtained from a human donor with ulcerative colitis or Crohn's disease, or a healthy co-twin of an affected twin (not recorded which). The gene calls are TRBV7-6 and TRBJ2-1; checking the TCRdb D call of TRBD1 is not possible without DNA. CDR3: CASSLAGDPPEQFF.